The clone carrying this T cell receptor beta chain was seen ten or more times. The antigen remains undetermined. This record belongs to a study of T cell repertoires in cytomegalovirus infection. Across the study: Public signatures in TCR beta pointed to CMV infection and matching HLA type.

Study-wide points: Cumulative public TCR beta family frequency identified CMV carriers with the relevant HLA. HLA-C-restricted CMV-specific TCR beta clonotypes prevailed in the ex vivo response.

TCRdb fed the reads into MiXCR, producing one record per CDR3 protein. This table holds 490,000 or so distinct CDR3 sequences, over 9% found once. V lost 5 bases and J lost 9; bases outside the gene matches: 11. Germline V gene lookup returns CDR1 LNHDA and CDR2 SQIVND (reference sequence). The CDR3 totals 15 residues. What was sequenced was PBMCs. The origin of this receptor is a human donor in good health (CMV status not recorded). Some clones in this sample may be carry-over from other donors' samples. This chain connects TRBV19 to TRBJ2-1, with TRBD2 matching over 9 bases. The CDR3: CASSEEILAGPEQFF. The DNA of the CDR3 is TGTGCCAGTAGTGAGGAAATCCTAGCGGGGCCTGAGCAGTTCTTC.